This T cell receptor (beta chain) was recorded in a study of blood T cells in healthy people across ages. This CDR3 has 17 amino acids. The V segment lost 1 base and the J segment 7 bases; nucleotides outside the gene matches: 14. A minimum of 7 million PBMCs was isolated per sample. The use of a sample-barcoded 5' primer and a J-beta primer mix characterized a second PCR of roughly 7 to 11 cycles. TCRdb re-called the 5' RACE reads with MiXCR, one entry per CDR3 protein. The sample consists of about a million distinct CDR3 sequences, roughly 47% of them appearing once. The sample consisted of blood. The V gene is TRBV12-3 or TRBV12-4, the J gene TRBJ2-7; 9 bases are a match to TRBD1. This receptor was obtained from a woman aged 60-75 years in good health. The CDR3 reads CASSLGEGTGNKGEQYF. The CDR3 DNA is TGTGCCAGCAGTTTAGGCGAAGGGACAGGGAACAAAGGGGAGCAGTACTTC.